The 17 T cell receptor beta chains below come from one sample, sequenced in a study of blood T cell repertoires in COVID-19. Some clones are missing from TCRdb's copy, which holds only in-frame ones; the method was immunoSEQ multiplex PCR. In the table there are fewer than 350,000 clones, around 85% of which are singletons. The specimen was PBMCs or T cells enriched from blood (not recorded which). These receptors originate from a woman in her forties with acute COVID-19.

The chain couples TRBV15 to TRBJ2-5; D uncertain. Germline V gene sequence: CDR1 LNHNV, CDR2 YYDKDF (reference sequence). Trimming removed 0 bases at V and 2 bases at J, with 10 bases between. The CDR3 covers 15 residues. CDR3 amino acids: CATSRDKLSQETQYF. The CDR3 DNA is TGTGCCACCAGCAGAGATAAGCTCTCTCAAGAGACCCAGTACTTC.

This chain uses TRBV10-3 with TRBJ1-5, with TRBD1 matching over 7 bases. Germline V gene data show CDR1 as ENHRY and CDR2 as SYGVKD. V was pared by 3 bases and J by 6 bases, with 8 bases of the junction left unmatched. The CDR3 runs 15 residues. The CDR3 bases are TGTGCCATCAGTGATACCAGACAGGGACCTCAGCCCCAGCATTTT. Translation gives CAISDTRQGPQPQHF.

This clone has more than one count but fewer than ten. The chain links TRBV5-6 to TRBJ1-2, with a weak D call TRBD1 (5 bases). Germline assignment: CDR1 SGHDT and CDR2 YYEEEE. The CDR3 spans 14 residues. The V gene lost 4 bases and the J gene lost 4 bases, with 14 bases spanning the gap. The CDR3 nucleotides are TGTGCCAGCAGCCTACTCGGGGGTAGCTATGGCTACACCTTC. This translates into CASSLLGGSYGYTF.

This sequence joins TRBV19 and TRBJ2-1; 8 nucleotides line up with TRBD2. CDR3 length: 15 amino acids. CDR1 LNHDA and CDR2 SQIVND come from the germline V gene (reference sequence). J lost 8 bases, V lost 0 bases, and 6 bases had no gene match. CDR3 in amino acids: CASSIEGTSLDEQFF. CDR3 nucleotide sequence: TGTGCCAGTAGTATAGAGGGGACTAGTTTGGATGAGCAGTTCTTC.

V usage is TRBV2 and J usage is TRBJ1-5; TRBD1 matches at 10 bases. Germline values: CDR1 SNHLY, CDR2 FYNNEI. Unmatched junction bases numbered 4, after V lost 8 bases and J lost 6 bases. CDR3 size: 13 residues. DNA of the CDR3: TGTGCCAGCGGGACAGGGGAGCCTCAGCCCCAGCATTTT. It translates to CASGTGEPQPQHF.

This sequence joins TRBV28 and TRBJ2-1; 10 bases fit TRBD1. CDR1 MDHEN and CDR2 SYDVKM come from the germline V gene. The CDR3 sequence is 12 residues long. V shed 3 bases and J 12 bases; nucleotides not matched to a gene: 2. The CDR3 DNA sequence: TGTGCCAGCAGTTTGGACAGGGGGGGGCAGTTCTTC. Protein product: CASSLDRGGQFF.

The chain is built from TRBV9 and TRBJ2-1; 10 bases are shared with TRBD1. The V segment lost 5 bases and the J segment 3 bases; nucleotides outside the gene matches: 8. The CDR3 has 16 amino acids. The germline CDR1 and CDR2 sequences are SGDLS and YYNGEE. The CDR3 DNA reads as TGTGCCAGCAGTCTTAACTGGGACAGGGGCTACAATGAGCAGTTCTTC. Translating gives CASSLNWDRGYNEQFF.

The chain links TRBV4-3 to TRBJ2-3; D possibly corresponds to TRBD2 (6 bases). The CDR3 has 15 residues. Germline loops: CDR1 LGHNA, CDR2 YSLEER. The V and J ends lost 0 bases and 3 bases respectively, with 10 bases between them. The CDR3 protein is CASSQDSGGTDTQYF. DNA for the CDR3: TGCGCCAGCAGCCAAGATTCAGGAGGGACAGATACGCAGTATTTT.

This clone was seen just once. V gene TRBV11-2 combines with J gene TRBJ2-4, with D tentatively TRBD2 (5 bases). The germline CDR1 and CDR2 sequences are SGHAT and FQNNGV. V lost 6 bases, J lost 0 bases, and 15 bases lay in between. This CDR3 is built from 16 residues. CDR3 in DNA: TGTGCCAGCAGTATTGACGGAGGTTTAGCCAAAAACATTCAGTACTTC. Amino acid sequence: CASSIDGGLAKNIQYF.

This chain connects TRBV28 to TRBJ1-2; tentative D call: TRBD1 (5 bases). The CDR3 runs 15 residues. The V end was cut by 2 bases, the J end by 1 base, with 11 bases between. Germline CDR1 reads MDHEN; CDR2 reads SYDVKM. The chain's CDR3 is CASSLRVRVNYGYTF. The CDR3 DNA reads TGTGCCAGCAGTTTACGTGTCAGGGTTAACTATGGCTACACCTTC.

This clone was seen more than once but under ten times. This chain links TRBV4-2 with TRBJ1-3; 9 bases align to TRBD1. The V gene's germline CDR1 is LGHNA and CDR2 YNFKEQ. J lost 1 base, V lost 6 bases, and 4 bases had no gene match. The CDR3 extends over 15 amino acids. The CDR3 is CASSLDRGSGNTIYF. The CDR3 DNA sequence: TGTGCCAGCAGTCTCGACAGGGGGTCTGGAAACACCATATATTTT.

The chain employs TRBV7-9 and TRBJ2-3, with TRBD2 matching 7 bases. J was trimmed by 0 bases and V by 0 bases; bases with no gene match: 3. The germline V gene has CDR1 SEHNR and CDR2 FQNEAQ (reference sequence). CDR3 length: 16 residues. The CDR3, as DNA: TGTGCCAGCAGCTTAGCGTCTAGCGGAAGCACAGATACGCAGTATTTT. This codes for CASSLASSGSTDTQYF.

The chain couples TRBV6-4 to TRBJ1-5, with a possible D match to TRBD1 (5 bases). Trimming cost V 8 bases and J 1 base, with 18 bases left between them. CDR3 length: 16 residues. CDR1 is MRHNA, CDR2 SNTAGT, per germline. The CDR3 sequence is CASPGAGRISNQPQHF. CDR3 DNA: TGTGCCAGCCCTGGGGCAGGCAGGATAAGCAATCAGCCCCAGCATTTT.

V gene TRBV6-2 or TRBV6-3 combines with J gene TRBJ1-5; TRBD1 is a possible D gene (5 bases). In germline, CDR1 is MNHEY, CDR2 SVGEGT. There are 17 residues in the CDR3. The V end was cut by 5 bases, the J end by 4 bases, with 21 bases between. CDR3 coding DNA: TGTGCCAGCAGTCGGGGAGTGGCGGGGCGTCTTAATCAGCCCCAGCATTTT. Protein product: CASSRGVAGRLNQPQHF.

The V call is TRBV7-9, the J call TRBJ1-1, with D possibly being TRBD1 (6 bases). Trimming took 8 bases from V and 6 from J, leaving 13 bases between them. The CDR3 spans 12 residues. CDR1 and CDR2 (germline): SEHNR, FQNEAQ (reference sequence). The CDR3 is CASPGEGAEAFF. The CDR3 DNA follows: TGTGCCAGCCCAGGGGAGGGGGCTGAAGCTTTCTTT.

DNA of the CDR3: TGTGCCAGCACCACATCCGGGACTAGCGGGAGGTTACAAGGCGAGCAGTACTTC. It yields the protein CASTTSGTSGRLQGEQYF. V gene TRBV5-4 combines with J gene TRBJ2-7, with 15 bases fitting TRBD2. In germline, CDR1 is SGHNT, CDR2 YYREEE (reference sequence). The CDR3 extends over 18 amino acids. The J segment lost 6 bases and the V segment lost 6 bases, leaving 16 bases of the junction unmatched.

The CDR3 nucleotides read TGTGCCAGCAGCTTAGTGACAGGGTGGTTTAGTGACGAGCAGTACTTC. This codes for CASSLVTGWFSDEQYF. The rearrangement joins TRBV7-9 to TRBJ2-7; TRBD1 matches 7 bases. This CDR3 region has 16 residues. CDR1 is SEHNR and CDR2 is FQNEAQ in the germline V gene (reference sequence). With V trimmed by 1 base and J by 5 bases, 11 bases remained unmatched.